This T cell receptor (beta chain) was captured in a study of blood T cell repertoires in COVID-19. Across the study: Acute and convalescent COVID-19 specimens originated in the United States, Italy and Spain. The cDNA or gDNA used as material had been derived from T cells, B-cell-depleted T cells, or PBMCs.

Germline trimming cut 3 bases from V and 4 bases from J; bases unmatched to any gene: 5. Germline V gene lookup returns CDR1 SGHNT and CDR2 YYREEE (reference sequence). The CDR3 is made up of 14 amino acids. As processed by the authors: Amplification with reference gene primers provided the estimates of nucleated cell counts. TCRdb keeps only in-frame clones here, not all; method: immunoSEQ multiplex PCR. The V and J calls and clone size were taken over from that table, and D and trimming were inferred from the DNA. Among some 130,000 clones listed, around 81% were seen once. V and J are TRBV5-4 and TRBJ1-2; 8 bases line up with TRBD1. The sample consisted of peripheral blood. The TCR was taken from an older woman with active or convalescent COVID-19. CDR3 sequence: CASSSSQGAYGYTF. For the CDR3, the DNA is TGTGCCAGCAGCTCGTCCCAGGGGGCCTATGGCTACACCTTC.